This is a list of T cell receptor beta chains from one sample in a study of CXCR3-negative and CXCR3-positive naive CD8 T cells. TCRdb reprocessed the 5' RACE reads, with one entry per CDR3 protein and no DNA. This listing includes 150,000 to 180,000 distinct CDR3 sequences. Input material: naive CXCR3+ CD8+ T cells from blood. The source is a human donor in good health. Some clones in this sample may be carry-over from other donors' samples. The CDR3 runs from the conserved cysteine through the conserved F or W. Each record gives: V gene, J gene, CDR3 protein.

TRBV5-1,TRBJ1-2,CASSLDTGLLDGYTF
TRBV14,TRBJ2-1,CASSQEGHGGGWYNEQFF
TRBV11-2,TRBJ1-6,CASSLVYGGFRGNSPLHF
TRBV28,TRBJ2-7,CASSLLAGSGSYEQYF
TRBV3-1,TRBJ2-2,CASSLPSLTGELFF
TRBV10-2,TRBJ1-1,CSSSEGTNTEAFF
TRBV5-1,TRBJ2-7,CASSPTTSRSYEQYF
TRBV28,TRBJ2-7,CASSHGFRGSSYEQYF
TRBV29-1,TRBJ1-1,CSVDRGHTEAFF
TRBV12-3/TRBV12-4,TRBJ2-3,CASSLEGVAGGQSTDTQYF
TRBV2,TRBJ1-1,CASRTGRQGSTEAFF
TRBV6-2/TRBV6-3,TRBJ2-6,CASSSTGSGANVLTF
TRBV14,TRBJ2-5,CASSQPRDQQETQYF
TRBV7-9,TRBJ1-6,CASSAQQGGNSPLHF
TRBV18,TRBJ2-1,CASSTTSGSNEQFF
TRBV3-1,TRBJ2-7,CASSPNLGGAYEQYF
TRBV7-9,TRBJ1-5,CASSYEAGSNQPQHF
TRBV12-3/TRBV12-4,TRBJ2-1,CASSSGEPSYNEQFF
TRBV6-2/TRBV6-3,TRBJ2-7,CASSYNGLDEQYF
TRBV12-3/TRBV12-4,TRBJ2-3,CASIGGGDLLADTQYF
TRBV29-1,TRBJ1-4,CSVVRGVDTNEKLFF
TRBV28,TRBJ2-5,CASSLEREQETQYF
TRBV5-1,TRBJ2-2,CASSLNAGGPNTGELFF
TRBV27,TRBJ2-7,CASSPTDRASSYEQYF
TRBV7-9,TRBJ2-5,CASSSTGQPQETQYF
TRBV15,TRBJ2-7,CATSRDRTYEQYF
TRBV12-3/TRBV12-4,TRBJ2-3,CASSGTGKRGYYDTQYF
TRBV12-3/TRBV12-4,TRBJ2-1,CASRAGGDQNEQFF
TRBV11-3,TRBJ2-5,CASSLEWTSGPRDTQYF
TRBV12-3/TRBV12-4,TRBJ2-7,CASSNDYPEQYF
TRBV6-2/TRBV6-3,TRBJ2-1,CASSYASSYNEQFF
TRBV15,TRBJ1-1,CATRRAVDPNTEAFF
TRBV5-1,TRBJ2-6,CASSLYRTGLAGANVLTF
TRBV29-1,TRBJ2-5,CSVEAAEETQYF
TRBV5-6,TRBJ2-5,CASGGPAVQETQYF
TRBV29-1,TRBJ2-7,CSVEGGRGSAYEQYF